This T cell receptor beta chain came from a study of Graves' ophthalmopathy and Graves' hyperthyroidism. Study overall: The blood sample was drawn at first diagnosis and before any treatment. Findings and caveats of the study: Most expanded thyroid clonotypes above 0.001 frequency also appeared in blood.

Amplification of TCR beta CDR3 regions used RNA transcripts. Amplification began with first-round RT-PCR using HTBI primers, then second-round multiplex PCR was performed. TCRdb reprocessed the multiplex PCR reads with MiXCR, giving one entry per CDR3 protein. The sample holds 740,000 or so distinct CDR3 sequences, roughly 40% seen once. It was from 8 to 10 ml of fresh peripheral blood that the PBMCs came. Notes on this clonotype: The antigen is unknown.

CDR3 length: 10 residues. Germline V gene sequence: CDR1 MGHDK, CDR2 SYGVNS. The ends were cut back, 9 bases at V and 4 bases at J, with 1 base in the middle. Sequences were obtained from peripheral blood. This TCR derives from an adult man with Graves' ophthalmopathy. The chain joins TRBV25-1 to TRBJ1-6; D is uncertain. In nucleotides, the CDR3 is TGTGCCAGTTATAATTCACCCCTCCACTTT. Protein sequence: CASYNSPLHF.